A selection of T cell receptor beta chains follows, all from one sample in a study of neurological immune-mediated disorders. TCRdb processed the 5' RACE reads anew with MiXCR; each CDR3 protein has one entry. The sample holds fewer than 30,000 distinct CDR3 sequences; around 15% are singletons and the top ten take about a sixth. The sequencing sample was made of PBMCs. The receptors shown here come from a woman in her thirties or forties with HTLV-1-associated myelopathy (HAM/TSP). CDR3s leave out the opening cysteine and the closing phenylalanine or tryptophan. The order of the fields is clone size, V gene, J gene, CDR3 protein. Rows may omit the clone size; those that give it use once, few, many or a size class.

clone size: NA
V gene: TRBV11-3
J gene: TRBJ2-3
CDR3 protein: ASTRRGGDDTQY

clone size: many
V gene: TRBV5-1
J gene: TRBJ2-3
CDR3 protein: ASSLAGGSTDTQY

clone size: medium-sized
V gene: TRBV5-1
J gene: TRBJ2-7
CDR3 protein: ASSAETGIHEQY

clone size: many
V gene: TRBV7-3
J gene: TRBJ2-5
CDR3 protein: ASSSGQGRETQY

clone size: many
V gene: TRBV6-1
J gene: TRBJ2-5
CDR3 protein: ASSEGDSGTGTQETQY

clone size: many
V gene: TRBV10-3
J gene: TRBJ1-6
CDR3 protein: AISEVHGQTYNSPLH

clone size: many
V gene: TRBV12-3/TRBV12-4
J gene: TRBJ2-1
CDR3 protein: ASSLVGTSGADEQF

clone size: NA
V gene: TRBV20-1
J gene: TRBJ1-1
CDR3 protein: SAGMNTEAF

clone size: medium-sized
V gene: TRBV5-4
J gene: TRBJ2-3
CDR3 protein: ASSSLASSTDTQY

clone size: many
V gene: TRBV28
J gene: TRBJ1-5
CDR3 protein: ASSLGQGYRQPQH

clone size: few
V gene: TRBV20-1
J gene: TRBJ2-7
CDR3 protein: SSSDAASGGYEQY

clone size: many
V gene: TRBV5-1
J gene: TRBJ2-5
CDR3 protein: ASSFGLAGLQETQY

clone size: many
V gene: TRBV5-1
J gene: TRBJ1-6
CDR3 protein: ASSLDYNSPLH

clone size: many
V gene: TRBV29-1
J gene: TRBJ1-6
CDR3 protein: SAKGSSYNSPLH

clone size: many
V gene: TRBV7-2
J gene: TRBJ1-6
CDR3 protein: ASTSDINYNSPLH

clone size: many
V gene: TRBV2
J gene: TRBJ2-7
CDR3 protein: ASRTGTSGGPRSYEQY

clone size: few
V gene: TRBV5-6
J gene: TRBJ1-1
CDR3 protein: ASSRRGGATEAF

clone size: many
V gene: TRBV5-1
J gene: TRBJ2-2
CDR3 protein: ASSPRQELAGELF

clone size: medium-sized
V gene: TRBV5-1
J gene: TRBJ2-1
CDR3 protein: ASSIASGRNNEQF

clone size: many
V gene: TRBV10-3
J gene: TRBJ1-3
CDR3 protein: AIRGIIGSGNTIY

clone size: many
V gene: TRBV4-3
J gene: TRBJ2-7
CDR3 protein: ASSQDLGGSSGEQY

clone size: NA
V gene: TRBV7-8
J gene: TRBJ1-2
CDR3 protein: ASSLETENYGYT

clone size: many
V gene: TRBV20-1
J gene: TRBJ2-7
CDR3 protein: SARSDGSYEQY

clone size: many
V gene: TRBV7-9
J gene: TRBJ2-4
CDR3 protein: ASRPPGLANIQY

clone size: once
V gene: TRBV20-1
J gene: TRBJ2-1
CDR3 protein: SACLARASYNEQF

clone size: many
V gene: TRBV20-1
J gene: TRBJ1-2
CDR3 protein: SATVYGYT